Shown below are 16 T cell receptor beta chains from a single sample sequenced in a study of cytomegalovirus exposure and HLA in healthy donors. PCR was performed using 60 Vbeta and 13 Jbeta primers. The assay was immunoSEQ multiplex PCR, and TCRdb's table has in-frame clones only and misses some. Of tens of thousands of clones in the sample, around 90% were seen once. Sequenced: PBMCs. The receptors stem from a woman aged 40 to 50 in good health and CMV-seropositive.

Here the CDR3 reads CATSRWRDTEAFF. CDR3 coding DNA: TGTGCCACCTCTAGGTGGAGGGATACTGAAGCTTTCTTT. V usage is TRBV19 and J usage is TRBJ1-1; D is unclear. The CDR3 is 13 amino acids. The V and J ends lost 10 bases and 5 bases respectively, with 17 bases between them. Germline V lookup: CDR1 LNHDA, CDR2 SQIVND (reference sequence).

The CDR3 bases are TGCAGCGCAGAGGACACCCACACTGAAGCTTTCTTT. Translation gives CSAEDTHTEAFF. This chain connects TRBV29-1 to TRBJ1-1, with D perhaps TRBD1 (5 bases). Trimming removed 7 bases from V and 3 bases from J, with 12 bases in between. Germline CDR1 reads SQVTM; CDR2 reads ANQGSEA. The CDR3 consists of 12 residues.

This CDR3 is CASSFGGSSGNTIYF. The CDR3 DNA is TGTGCCAGCAGTTTCGGAGGGAGCTCTGGAAACACCATATATTTT. The chain is built from TRBV27 and TRBJ1-3; D gene ambiguous. Trimming removed 3 bases at V and 0 bases at J, with 9 bases between. The CDR3 totals 15 residues. Germline V gene data show CDR1 as MNHEY and CDR2 as SMNVEV (reference sequence).

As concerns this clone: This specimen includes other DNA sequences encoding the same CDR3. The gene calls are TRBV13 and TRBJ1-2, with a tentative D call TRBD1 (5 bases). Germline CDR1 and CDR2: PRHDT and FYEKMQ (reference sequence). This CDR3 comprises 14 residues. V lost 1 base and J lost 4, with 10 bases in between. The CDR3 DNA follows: TGTGCCAGCAGCTTAGAGCTGGGGCTCTATGGCTACACCTTC. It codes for CASSLELGLYGYTF.

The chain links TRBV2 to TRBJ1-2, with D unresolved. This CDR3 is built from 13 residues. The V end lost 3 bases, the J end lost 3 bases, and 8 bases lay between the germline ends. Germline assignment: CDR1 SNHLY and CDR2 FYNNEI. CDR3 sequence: CASSESGYYGYTF. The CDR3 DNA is TGTGCCAGCAGTGAGTCAGGATACTATGGCTACACCTTC.

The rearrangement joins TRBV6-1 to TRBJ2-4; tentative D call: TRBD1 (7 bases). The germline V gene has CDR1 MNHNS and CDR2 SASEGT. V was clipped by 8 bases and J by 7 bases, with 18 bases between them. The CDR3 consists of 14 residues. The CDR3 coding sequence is TGTGCCAGCGGCAAGACAGGGAGCGGGAACATTCAGTACTTC. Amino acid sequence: CASGKTGSGNIQYF.

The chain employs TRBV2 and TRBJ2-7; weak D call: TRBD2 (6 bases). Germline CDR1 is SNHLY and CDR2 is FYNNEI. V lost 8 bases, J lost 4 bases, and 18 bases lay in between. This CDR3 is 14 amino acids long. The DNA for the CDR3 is TGTGCCAGCCTCGGGCGGGAAGATGATTACGAGCAGTACTTC. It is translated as CASLGREDDYEQYF. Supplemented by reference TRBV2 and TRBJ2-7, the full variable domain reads EPEVTQTPSHQVTQMGQEVILRCVPISNHLYFYWYRQILGQKVEFLVSFYNNEISEKSEIFDDQFSVERPDGSNFTLKIRSTKLEDSAMYFCASLGREDDYEQYFGPGTRLTVT.

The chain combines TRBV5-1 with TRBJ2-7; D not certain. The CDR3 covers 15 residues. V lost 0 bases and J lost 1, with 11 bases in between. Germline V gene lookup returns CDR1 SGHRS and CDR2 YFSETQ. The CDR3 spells CASSLDSPASYEQYF. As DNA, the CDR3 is TGCGCCAGCAGCTTGGACAGCCCAGCTTCCTACGAGCAGTACTTC.

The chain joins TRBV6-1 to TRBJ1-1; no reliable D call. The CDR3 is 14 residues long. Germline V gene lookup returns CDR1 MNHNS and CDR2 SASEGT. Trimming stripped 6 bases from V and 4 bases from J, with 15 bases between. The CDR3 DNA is TGTGCCAGCAGACGCGGGAAAAAAGGCACTGAAGCTTTCTTT. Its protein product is CASRRGKKGTEAFF.

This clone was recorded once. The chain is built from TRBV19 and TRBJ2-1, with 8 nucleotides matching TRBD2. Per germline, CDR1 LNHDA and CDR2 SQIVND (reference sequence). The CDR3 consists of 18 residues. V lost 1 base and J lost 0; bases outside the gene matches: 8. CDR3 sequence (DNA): TGTGCCAGTAGTATAGGAGGGGCTAGCGGGCCCTCCTACAATGAGCAGTTCTTC. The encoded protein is CASSIGGASGPSYNEQFF.

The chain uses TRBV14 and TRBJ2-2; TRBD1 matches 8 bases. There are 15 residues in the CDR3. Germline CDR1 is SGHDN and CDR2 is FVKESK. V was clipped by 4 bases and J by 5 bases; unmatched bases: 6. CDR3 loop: CASSRRQGQTGELFF. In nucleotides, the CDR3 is TGTGCCAGCAGCCGCCGACAGGGGCAGACCGGGGAGCTGTTTTTT. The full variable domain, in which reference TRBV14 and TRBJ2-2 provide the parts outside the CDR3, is EAGVTQFPSHSVIEKGQTVTLRCDPISGHDNLYWYRRVMGKEIKFLLHFVKESKQDESGMPNNRFLAERTGGTYSTLKVQPAELEDSGVYFCASSRRQGQTGELFFGEGSRLTVL.

CDR3 sequence reads: CASSLVASGRAGVTQYF. The CDR3 nucleotides are TGTGCCAGCAGCTTAGTGGCTAGCGGGAGGGCCGGGGTGACCCAGTACTTC. This chain connects TRBV7-2 to TRBJ2-5; 12 bases fit TRBD2. J gave up 7 bases and V 1 base, and 10 bases lay outside the gene matches. Germline V lookup: CDR1 SGHTA, CDR2 FQGNSA. This CDR3 contains 17 residues.

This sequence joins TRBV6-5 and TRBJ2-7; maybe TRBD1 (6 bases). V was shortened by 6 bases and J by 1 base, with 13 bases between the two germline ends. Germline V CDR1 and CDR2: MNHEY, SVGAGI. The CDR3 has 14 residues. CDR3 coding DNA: TGTGCCAGCAGCTTCGGGACAAGATCCTACGAGCAGTACTTC. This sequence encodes CASSFGTRSYEQYF.

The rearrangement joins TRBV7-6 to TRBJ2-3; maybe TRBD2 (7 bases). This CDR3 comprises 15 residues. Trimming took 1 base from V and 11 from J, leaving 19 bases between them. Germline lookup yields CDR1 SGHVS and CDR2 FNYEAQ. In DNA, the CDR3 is TGTGCCAGCAGCTTAGAGGTATCCGGACTAGGGGGGCAGTATTTT. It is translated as CASSLEVSGLGGQYF.

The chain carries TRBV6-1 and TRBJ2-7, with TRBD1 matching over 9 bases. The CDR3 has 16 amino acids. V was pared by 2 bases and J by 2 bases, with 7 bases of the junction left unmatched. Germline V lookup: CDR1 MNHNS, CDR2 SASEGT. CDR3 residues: CASSELGGQGAYEQYF. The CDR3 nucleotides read TGTGCCAGCAGTGAATTGGGGGGACAGGGAGCCTACGAGCAGTACTTC.

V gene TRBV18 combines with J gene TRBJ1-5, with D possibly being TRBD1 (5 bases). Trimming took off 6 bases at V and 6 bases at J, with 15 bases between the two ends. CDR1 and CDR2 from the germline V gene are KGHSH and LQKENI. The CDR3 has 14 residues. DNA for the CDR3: TGTGCCAGCTCTCAAAGTGGGGGGATTCAGCCCCAGCATTTT. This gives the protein CASSQSGGIQPQHF. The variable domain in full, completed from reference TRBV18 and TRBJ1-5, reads NAGVMQNPRHLVRRRGQEARLRCSPMKGHSHVYWYRQLPEEGLKFMVYLQKENIIDESGMPKERFSAEFPKEGPSILRIQQVVRGDSAAYFCASSQSGGIQPQHFGDGTRLSIL.